This section outlines one T cell receptor (beta chain) sequence together with its context. Antigen unknown. The data derive from a study of cytomegalovirus exposure and HLA in healthy donors. About the research overall: Falling in the Caucasian-associated ancestry cluster were roughly 80% of 398 genotyped donors. Study outcomes and limitations: Several of the most significant clusters appeared, in a later analysis, to be linked to common viral pathogens. Most CMV-associated TCR beta chains were later found to appear HLA-restricted. In a later analysis, a genetic analysis reported fewer productive-TCR N-insertions in an Asian-associated ancestry cluster than the cohort average.

The CDR3 contains 16 residues. CDR1 is MDHEN, CDR2 SYDVKM, per germline. The V gene end was trimmed by 6 bases and the J gene end by 5 bases; junction bases not matched to a gene: 10. A multiplex PCR was run with 60 Vbeta primers and 13 Jbeta primers. Repertoires were generated with immunoSEQ multiplex PCR, while TCRdb's copy carries only in-frame clones and drops some. The sample comprises about 180,000 clones, around 77% of which are singletons, and around 2.4% rests with the top ten. The sample comprised PBMCs. V and J are TRBV28 and TRBJ2-5, with TRBD1 matching 12 bases. The receptor's source is a man aged 55 to 69 in good health and CMV-seronegative. The DNA for the CDR3 is TGTGCCAGCAGGCCTCGGGGACAGGGGGCTTGGGAGACCCAGTACTTC. It codes for CASRPRGQGAWETQYF.